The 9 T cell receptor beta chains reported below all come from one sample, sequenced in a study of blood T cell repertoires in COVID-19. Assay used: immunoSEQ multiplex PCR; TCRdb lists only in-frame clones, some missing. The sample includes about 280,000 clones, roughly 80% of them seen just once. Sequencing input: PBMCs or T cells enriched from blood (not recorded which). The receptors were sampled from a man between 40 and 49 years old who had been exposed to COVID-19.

DNA of the CDR3: TGCAGCGTTGTCCCTGCGTCAAACGAGCAGTACTTC. Its protein is CSVVPASNEQYF. The chain recombines TRBV29-1 with TRBJ2-7, with D hard to call. Per the germline V gene, CDR1 is SQVTM and CDR2 is ANQGSEA. The V gene lost 4 bases and the J gene lost 5 bases, with 12 bases spanning the gap. The length of the CDR3 is 12 residues.

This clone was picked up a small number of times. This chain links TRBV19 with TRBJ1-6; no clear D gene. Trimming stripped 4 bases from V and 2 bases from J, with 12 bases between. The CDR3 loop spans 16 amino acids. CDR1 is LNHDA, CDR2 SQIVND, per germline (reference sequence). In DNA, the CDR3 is TGTGCCAGTAGTAGAGATCAGGCTGCCTATAATTCACCCCTCCACTTT. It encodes CASSRDQAAYNSPLHF.

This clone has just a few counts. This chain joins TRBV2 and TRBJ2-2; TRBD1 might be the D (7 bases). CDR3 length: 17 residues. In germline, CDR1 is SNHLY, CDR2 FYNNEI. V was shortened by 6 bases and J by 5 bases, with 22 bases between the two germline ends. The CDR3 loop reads CASRGDPDQGGTGELFF. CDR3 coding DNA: TGTGCCAGCAGGGGCGACCCAGACCAGGGGGGAACCGGGGAGCTGTTTTTT.

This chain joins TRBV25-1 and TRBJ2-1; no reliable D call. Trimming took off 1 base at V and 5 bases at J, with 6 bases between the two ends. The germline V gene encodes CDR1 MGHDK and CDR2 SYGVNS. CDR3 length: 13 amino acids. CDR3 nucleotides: TGTGCCAGCAGTGAATTGAGAGACAATGAGCAGTTCTTC. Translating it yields CASSELRDNEQFF.

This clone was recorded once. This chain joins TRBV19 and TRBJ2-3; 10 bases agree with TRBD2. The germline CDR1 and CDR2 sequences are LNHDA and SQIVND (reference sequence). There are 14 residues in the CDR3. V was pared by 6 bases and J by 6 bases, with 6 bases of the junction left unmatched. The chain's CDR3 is CASRASGSEDTQYF. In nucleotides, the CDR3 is TGTGCCAGTAGGGCTAGCGGGAGCGAGGATACGCAGTATTTT.

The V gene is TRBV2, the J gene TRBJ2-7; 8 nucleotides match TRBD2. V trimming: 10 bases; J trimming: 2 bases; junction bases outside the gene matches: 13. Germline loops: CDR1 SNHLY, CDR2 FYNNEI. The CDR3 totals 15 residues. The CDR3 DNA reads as TGTGCCACCGGTCGAGGAGCGGGGGCTGCCTACGAGCAGTACTTC. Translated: CATGRGAGAAYEQYF.

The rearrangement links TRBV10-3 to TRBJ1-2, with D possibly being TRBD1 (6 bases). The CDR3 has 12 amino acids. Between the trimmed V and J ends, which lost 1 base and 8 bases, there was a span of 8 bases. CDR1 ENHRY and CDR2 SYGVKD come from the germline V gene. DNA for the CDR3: TGTGCCATCAGTGAGTGGGGGGGCGGCTACACCTTC. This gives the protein CAISEWGGGYTF.

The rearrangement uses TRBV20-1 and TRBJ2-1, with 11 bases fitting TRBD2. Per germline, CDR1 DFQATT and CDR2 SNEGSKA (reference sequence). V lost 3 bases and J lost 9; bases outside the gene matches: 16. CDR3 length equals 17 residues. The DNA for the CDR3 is TGCAGTGCTAGTTTAGGCCCACTAGCGGGAGTAGATGGTGAGCAGTTCTTC. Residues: CSASLGPLAGVDGEQFF.

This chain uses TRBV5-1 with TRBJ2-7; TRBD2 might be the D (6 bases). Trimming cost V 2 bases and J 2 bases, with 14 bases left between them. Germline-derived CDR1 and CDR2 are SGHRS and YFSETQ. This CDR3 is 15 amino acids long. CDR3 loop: CASSLKQEGPYEQYF. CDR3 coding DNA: TGCGCCAGCAGCTTAAAACAGGAGGGTCCCTACGAGCAGTACTTC. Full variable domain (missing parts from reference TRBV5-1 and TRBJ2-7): KAGVTQTPRYLIKTRGQQVTLSCSPISGHRSVSWYQQTPGQGLQFLFEYFSETQRNKGNFPGRFSGRQFSNSRSEMNVSTLELGDSALYLCASSLKQEGPYEQYFGPGTRLTVT.